A selection of T cell receptor beta chains follows, all from one sample in a study of T cells after yellow fever vaccination. Each CDR3 protein gets one entry after TCRdb re-called the 5' RACE reads with MiXCR. The table has 610,000 or so distinct CDR3 sequences, roughly an eighth seen once. This specimen was PBMCs, taken on the day of the yellow fever booster vaccination. These receptor sequences come from a man aged 25-45 years who received the YFV17D yellow fever vaccine. Both conserved end residues are part of each CDR3. The D gene is left open where the match is weak. Size is omitted from some rows. Given values are once, few, many or a class for expanded clones.

J gene,D gene,V gene,clone size,CDR3 protein,CDR3 DNA
TRBJ2-7,TRBD2,TRBV18,.,CASSLFWTSGSEQYF,TGTGCCAGCTCACTTTTTTGGACTAGCGGGAGCGAGCAGTACTTC
TRBJ2-1,TRBD2,TRBV15,.,CATSLGLGADNEQFF,TGTGCCACCAGTCTCGGACTAGGAGCGGACAATGAGCAGTTCTTC
TRBJ2-7,.,TRBV14,.,CASSQLKLEQYF,TGTGCCAGCAGCCAATTAAAGCTCGAGCAGTACTTC
TRBJ1-5,.,TRBV6-1,few,CAIETALCCNQPQHF,TGTGCCATCGAGACAGCCCTGTGTTGCAATCAGCCCCAGCATTTT
TRBJ2-3,.,TRBV7-2,many,CASSLDLSGTQYF,TGTGCCAGCAGCTTAGATCTTTCGGGGACGCAGTATTTT
TRBJ1-5,.,TRBV5-1,.,CASSLGSGSGPQHF,TGCGCCAGCAGCTTGGGTTCTGGGAGCGGGCCCCAGCATTTT
TRBJ1-5,.,TRBV2,many,CASRGWWTNQPQHF,TGTGCCAGCAGGGGCTGGTGGACGAATCAGCCCCAGCATTTT
TRBJ1-1,.,TRBV27,once,CASSSPPTGINTEAFF,TGTGCCAGCAGTTCCCCACCGACAGGCATCAACACTGAAGCTTTCTTT
TRBJ2-3,.,TRBV5-1,.,CASSSQAFTDTQYF,TGCGCCAGCAGCAGCCAGGCCTTCACAGATACGCAGTATTTT
TRBJ1-1,TRBD1,TRBV7-9,.,CASSLARDSQAFF,TGTGCCAGCAGCTTAGCCCGGGACAGCCAAGCTTTCTTT
TRBJ1-4,.,TRBV7-9,few,CASSSDRFGIGKLFF,TGTGCCAGCAGCTCCGACAGGTTCGGAATTGGAAAACTGTTTTTT
TRBJ1-5,.,TRBV12-3/TRBV12-4,many,CASSLEGVGNQPQHF,TGTGCCAGCAGTTTAGAGGGAGTCGGCAATCAGCCCCAGCATTTT
TRBJ2-1,TRBD2,TRBV15,.,CATSRGLAGGYYNEQFF,TGTGCCACCAGCAGGGGACTAGCGGGAGGTTACTACAATGAGCAGTTCTTC
TRBJ2-2,TRBD2,TRBV7-3,few,CASGLVAGELFF,TGTGCCAGCGGACTAGTGGCCGGGGAGCTGTTTTTT
TRBJ2-7,.,TRBV6-1,few,CASGGQGVNYEQYF,TGTGCCAGCGGAGGGCAGGGAGTCAACTACGAGCAGTACTTC
TRBJ1-6,TRBD1,TRBV20-1,.,CSARDGGQGAFSPLHF,TGCAGTGCTAGAGACGGGGGACAGGGGGCTTTTTCACCCCTCCACTTT
TRBJ2-6,.,TRBV11-2,.,CASSPRTLRPGANVLTF,TGTGCCAGCAGCCCCCGGACGCTCCGGCCTGGGGCCAACGTCCTGACTTTC
TRBJ2-7,.,TRBV4-3,few,CASSQDHRAPSYEQYF,TGCGCCAGCAGCCAAGATCATAGGGCCCCCTCCTACGAGCAGTACTTC
TRBJ2-1,TRBD2,TRBV20-1,few,CSARGLTSGSSYNEQFF,TGCAGTGCTAGAGGTTTGACTAGCGGGAGCTCCTACAATGAGCAGTTCTTC
TRBJ2-2,TRBD2,TRBV10-2,few,CASIPGGGELFF,TGCGCCAGCATCCCCGGGGGGGGGGAGCTGTTTTTT
TRBJ2-7,.,TRBV5-1,few,CASSNGQKYEQYF,TGCGCCAGCAGCAACGGACAGAAATACGAGCAGTACTTC
TRBJ1-1,.,TRBV4-3,.,CASSQWVNSNTEAFF,TGCGCCAGCAGCCAATGGGTAAATTCGAACACTGAAGCTTTCTTT
TRBJ2-2,.,TRBV6-1,few,CASRSGRQNTGELFF,TGTGCCAGCAGGTCGGGAAGACAAAACACCGGGGAGCTGTTTTTT
TRBJ2-1,TRBD2,TRBV24-1,many,CATSAGGWSNEQFF,TGTGCCACCTCAGCGGGAGGATGGAGCAATGAGCAGTTCTTC
TRBJ1-2,.,TRBV5-4,many,CASHGRYNYGYTF,TGTGCCAGTCATGGACGTTATAACTATGGCTACACCTTC
TRBJ2-3,TRBD2,TRBV20-1,few,CSASWTSGSRNTQYF,TGCAGTGCCTCGTGGACTAGCGGGAGTAGAAATACGCAGTATTTT
TRBJ2-5,.,TRBV6-2/TRBV6-3,.,CASSNNAGPRETQYF,TGTGCCAGCAGTAACAACGCGGGACCGAGAGAGACCCAGTACTTC
TRBJ2-1,TRBD2,TRBV10-3,few,CAISVAGGDYNEQFF,TGTGCCATCAGTGTAGCGGGAGGGGACTACAATGAGCAGTTCTTC
TRBJ2-7,.,TRBV6-1,few,CASSKKQGRDVYEQYF,TGTGCCAGCAGTAAAAAACAGGGGAGGGATGTCTACGAGCAGTACTTC